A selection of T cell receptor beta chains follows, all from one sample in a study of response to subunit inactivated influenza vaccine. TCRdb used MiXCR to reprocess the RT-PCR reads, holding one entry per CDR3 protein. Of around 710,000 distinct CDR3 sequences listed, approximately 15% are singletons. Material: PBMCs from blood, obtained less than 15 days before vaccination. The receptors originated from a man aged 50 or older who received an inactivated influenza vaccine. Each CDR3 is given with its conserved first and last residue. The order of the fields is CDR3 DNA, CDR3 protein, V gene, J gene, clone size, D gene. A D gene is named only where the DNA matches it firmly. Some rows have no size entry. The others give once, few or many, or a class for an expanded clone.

DNA: TGTGCCAGCAGCTTAGCCTGGGTCCGCATGAACACTGAAGCTTTCTTT; CDR3: CASSLAWVRMNTEAFF; V: TRBV7-2; J: TRBJ1-1; size: many; D: -
DNA: TGTGCCACCAGCACCAGAAGAGGGGGGATCAATGAGCAGTTCTTC; CDR3: CATSTRRGGINEQFF; V: TRBV15; J: TRBJ2-1; size: -; D: -
DNA: TGTGCCAGCACATTCGTCCCGGGCAGGGGCCCTTACAATGAGCAGTTCTTC; CDR3: CASTFVPGRGPYNEQFF; V: TRBV2; J: TRBJ2-1; size: many; D: -
DNA: TGCGCCAGCAGCCAAGGAACTAGCGGGGGAAAAACAGATACGCAGTATTTT; CDR3: CASSQGTSGGKTDTQYF; V: TRBV4-3; J: TRBJ2-3; size: many; D: TRBD2
DNA: TGCGCCAGCAGCCCGGGACAGCCTGGCAATGAGCAGTTCTTC; CDR3: CASSPGQPGNEQFF; V: TRBV5-1; J: TRBJ2-1; size: many; D: TRBD1
DNA: TGCAGCGTTGAAGCCAGATTCACAGATACGCAGTATTTT; CDR3: CSVEARFTDTQYF; V: TRBV29-1; J: TRBJ2-3; size: -; D: -
DNA: TGTGCCAGCACCATAGGGGGCGCAGATACGCAGTATTTT; CDR3: CASTIGGADTQYF; V: TRBV12-3/TRBV12-4; J: TRBJ2-3; size: -; D: TRBD1
DNA: TGCGCCAGCAGCTTGGCCAGGGAGGGTGAAAAACTGTTTTTT; CDR3: CASSLAREGEKLFF; V: TRBV5-1; J: TRBJ1-4; size: -; D: -
DNA: TGTGCCAGCGAACTAGCGGGAACACTCGAGCAGTACTTC; CDR3: CASELAGTLEQYF; V: TRBV3-1; J: TRBJ2-7; size: few; D: TRBD2
DNA: TGTGCCAGCAGTTTGGGACAGGGGATCTATGGCTACACCTTC; CDR3: CASSLGQGIYGYTF; V: TRBV28; J: TRBJ1-2; size: many; D: TRBD1
DNA: TGTGCCAGCAGTTTAAATGGGCCGGGTTACGAGCAGTACTTC; CDR3: CASSLNGPGYEQYF; V: TRBV27; J: TRBJ2-7; size: few; D: -
DNA: TGTGCCAGCAGCCAAGACAGATACACCGGGGAGCTGTTTTTT; CDR3: CASSQDRYTGELFF; V: TRBV4-2; J: TRBJ2-2; size: -; D: -
DNA: TGCAGCGTTGAGATAGGGGAGACCCAGTACTTC; CDR3: CSVEIGETQYF; V: TRBV29-1; J: TRBJ2-5; size: -; D: -
DNA: TGTGCCAGCAGAGGGGCAGGGAACTCCTACGAGCAGTACTTC; CDR3: CASRGAGNSYEQYF; V: TRBV28; J: TRBJ2-7; size: many; D: -
DNA: TGTGCCTTCGGAGCGGGGTCCCTTTACGAGCAGTACTTC; CDR3: CAFGAGSLYEQYF; V: TRBV30; J: TRBJ2-7; size: -; D: TRBD2
DNA: TGTGCCAGCAGTACTGAAGAGACCCAGTACTTC; CDR3: CASSTEETQYF; V: TRBV28; J: TRBJ2-5; size: many; D: -
DNA: TGTGCCAGCAGTTTATTCTGGGGGGCCGACCAGCCCCAGCATTTT; CDR3: CASSLFWGADQPQHF; V: TRBV27; J: TRBJ1-5; size: -; D: -
DNA: TGCAGTGCTCAGGGACAGGGGGATTCACCCCTCCACTTT; CDR3: CSAQGQGDSPLHF; V: TRBV20-1; J: TRBJ1-6; size: -; D: TRBD1
DNA: TGCAGTCAGCGGGAGGGTACCTACAATGAGCAGTTCTTC; CDR3: CSQREGTYNEQFF; V: TRBV20-1; J: TRBJ2-1; size: -; D: TRBD2
DNA: TGTGCCAGCAGCCCTTATGGGTCCGGACGGACTAACACAGATACGCAGTATTTT; CDR3: CASSPYGSGRTNTDTQYF; V: TRBV3-1; J: TRBJ2-3; size: -; D: -
DNA: TGTGCCAGCAGTCATCCACTAGCGGGTGCCTCCACAGATACGCAGTATTTT; CDR3: CASSHPLAGASTDTQYF; V: TRBV28; J: TRBJ2-3; size: -; D: TRBD2
DNA: TGCGCCAGCAGTCAATCGAGACCCCAAGCGACAGGGATCCACGAGCAGTACTTC; CDR3: CASSQSRPQATGIHEQYF; V: TRBV23-1; J: TRBJ2-7; size: -; D: TRBD1
DNA: TGCGCCAGCAGCCAAGATCCTCTAGCGGGGTTGGATACGCAGTATTTT; CDR3: CASSQDPLAGLDTQYF; V: TRBV4-3; J: TRBJ2-3; size: few; D: TRBD2
DNA: TGCGCCAGCAGCCAAGAACGCGGGATTGGAGAGACCCAGTACTTC; CDR3: CASSQERGIGETQYF; V: TRBV4-3; J: TRBJ2-5; size: -; D: -
DNA: TGTGCCAGCAGCCAAGATCAGGGGGCGAGCTATGGCTACACCTTC; CDR3: CASSQDQGASYGYTF; V: TRBV3-1; J: TRBJ1-2; size: few; D: TRBD1
DNA: TGTGCCACCAGCAGGGATGCGTCCAATGAGCAGTTCTTC; CDR3: CATSRDASNEQFF; V: TRBV15; J: TRBJ2-1; size: -; D: -
DNA: TGTGCCTGCCTAATAGAGCCGGGAGGTGAAAAACTGTTTTTT; CDR3: CACLIEPGGEKLFF; V: TRBV30; J: TRBJ1-4; size: -; D: -
DNA: TGTGCCAGCAGCCCAGGGACTAGCGGGAGGGCCAGGGACGAGCAGTACTTC; CDR3: CASSPGTSGRARDEQYF; V: TRBV7-8; J: TRBJ2-7; size: few; D: TRBD2
DNA: TGTGCCAGCAGTGTACTTCCGGGGGTCGACAATGAGCAGTTCTTC; CDR3: CASSVLPGVDNEQFF; V: TRBV2; J: TRBJ2-1; size: -; D: -
DNA: TGTGCCATCAGTGACGTAGGACTAGCGGGGGAAAGAGGGAATGAGCAGTTCTTC; CDR3: CAISDVGLAGERGNEQFF; V: TRBV10-3; J: TRBJ2-1; size: many; D: TRBD2
DNA: TGTGCCAGCAGCACAGGGTTTAACACCGGGGAGCTGTTTTTT; CDR3: CASSTGFNTGELFF; V: TRBV7-2; J: TRBJ2-2; size: -; D: -
DNA: TGTGCCAGCAGTGCCGTCGGGGGGGTAGGTGAGCAGTTCTTC; CDR3: CASSAVGGVGEQFF; V: TRBV12-3/TRBV12-4; J: TRBJ2-1; size: few; D: TRBD2
DNA: TGCAGTGCTAATCTTCCGGGACAGGGCTCCTACGAGCAGTACTTC; CDR3: CSANLPGQGSYEQYF; V: TRBV20-1; J: TRBJ2-7; size: few; D: TRBD1
DNA: TGTGCCATCAGTCCTTGGACTAGCGGGATTTCCAATGAGCAGTTCTTC; CDR3: CAISPWTSGISNEQFF; V: TRBV10-3; J: TRBJ2-1; size: -; D: TRBD2
DNA: TGTGCCAGCAGCCCCGGACTAGCTAGAGAAGAGACCCAGTACTTC; CDR3: CASSPGLAREETQYF; V: TRBV7-9; J: TRBJ2-5; size: few; D: TRBD2
DNA: TGTGCCAGCAGCCTGGGCAGGGTGACTTACAATGAGCAGTTCTTC; CDR3: CASSLGRVTYNEQFF; V: TRBV28; J: TRBJ2-1; size: once; D: -
DNA: TGTGCCAGCAGCTTAGTTGCCAGGGGGCTAGAGACCCAGTACTTC; CDR3: CASSLVARGLETQYF; V: TRBV7-2; J: TRBJ2-5; size: -; D: TRBD1
DNA: TGCGCCAGCAGCTCAACACACAGGGCGAACACCGGGGAGCTGTTTTTT; CDR3: CASSSTHRANTGELFF; V: TRBV4-3; J: TRBJ2-2; size: few; D: -
DNA: TGTGCCAGCAGCTTAGTAGTGCGGAGCACCGGGGAGCTGTTTTTT; CDR3: CASSLVVRSTGELFF; V: TRBV11-1; J: TRBJ2-2; size: -; D: -
DNA: TGCAGTGCTAGAGATAGGTACAGGGTCTCTACCGGGGAGCTGTTTTTT; CDR3: CSARDRYRVSTGELFF; V: TRBV20-1; J: TRBJ2-2; size: -; D: -
DNA: TGTGCCAGCAGCCAAGCGGGAGGATCGGAGACCCAGTACTTC; CDR3: CASSQAGGSETQYF; V: TRBV7-2; J: TRBJ2-5; size: -; D: TRBD2
DNA: TGTGCCAGCAGCTTAGGACAGGTTTACTACGAGCAGTACTTC; CDR3: CASSLGQVYYEQYF; V: TRBV7-2; J: TRBJ2-7; size: -; D: -
DNA: TGTGCCAGCAGAAACAGGGGTTTCAATGAGCAGTTCTTC; CDR3: CASRNRGFNEQFF; V: TRBV6-1; J: TRBJ2-1; size: few; D: TRBD1
DNA: TGTGCCAGCAGTAGATGGACTAGCGGGTTCGGCAATGAGCAGTTCTTC; CDR3: CASSRWTSGFGNEQFF; V: TRBV6-2/TRBV6-3; J: TRBJ2-1; size: few; D: TRBD2
DNA: TGCGCCAGCAGCCACTACAGGGGGCCCTACGAGCAGTACTTC; CDR3: CASSHYRGPYEQYF; V: TRBV4-3; J: TRBJ2-7; size: -; D: TRBD1
DNA: TGTGCCAGCAGCACCCGACTAGCGGGTGTTTACAATGAGCAGTTCTTC; CDR3: CASSTRLAGVYNEQFF; V: TRBV7-8; J: TRBJ2-1; size: many; D: TRBD2
DNA: TGCAGCGTTGAAGGCAGGGCCACAGAGACCCAGTACTTC; CDR3: CSVEGRATETQYF; V: TRBV29-1; J: TRBJ2-5; size: -; D: -
DNA: TGTGCCACCAGGTGGGGACAGAACACCGGGGAGCTGTTTTTT; CDR3: CATRWGQNTGELFF; V: TRBV15; J: TRBJ2-2; size: few; D: -
DNA: TGTGCCAGCAGTTACTCGTTCGGGACAGGGGTTTCCTACGAGCAGTACTTC; CDR3: CASSYSFGTGVSYEQYF; V: TRBV6-5; J: TRBJ2-7; size: -; D: TRBD1
DNA: TGCGCCAGCAGCCACCCTCGGGGGGCGCTGGCCGGGGAGCTGTTTTTT; CDR3: CASSHPRGALAGELFF; V: TRBV4-1; J: TRBJ2-2; size: -; D: -
DNA: TGTGCCAGCAGCTTTCGCGGGGGAGGATCCACAGATACGCAGTATTTT; CDR3: CASSFRGGGSTDTQYF; V: TRBV7-2; J: TRBJ2-3; size: -; D: TRBD2